This T cell receptor (beta chain) was recovered during a study of T cell changes during pregnancy in multiple sclerosis. The length of the CDR3 is 14 residues. Trimming stripped 5 bases from V and 4 bases from J, with 12 bases between. The germline V gene has CDR1 MNHEY and CDR2 SMNVEV (reference sequence). Only in-frame clones appear in the TCRdb table, and some are missing; sequencing was by immunoSEQ multiplex PCR. The sample lists about 22,000 clones, about 90% occurring once. This chain links TRBV27 with TRBJ1-3; D might be TRBD1 (6 bases). The receptor was isolated from a female donor in good health, enrolled as a control in a pregnancy study. Here the sequenced sample was CD4+ T cells from peripheral blood mononuclear cells, taken in the third trimester of pregnancy. CDR3 loop: CASSTGLSGNTIYF. In nucleotides, the CDR3 is TGTGCCAGCAGTACAGGGTTGTCAGGAAACACCATATATTTT.